This T cell receptor (beta chain) was observed in a study of shared clonotypes between healthy human individuals. Overall study: In total, the donors were a couple of women and a few men aged 18 to 49.

Deep-level assay runs were performed. The table came from immunoSEQ multiplex PCR; TCRdb's copy has only in-frame clones and leaves some out. The table lists a few million clones, around nine tenths of them singletons, with around 0.14% in the top ten. A CD45RA+ naive subset and a CD45RA-negative memory subset were split from CD4+ cells. The sequenced sample consisted of naive CD4+ T cells sorted from blood. Subset noted: CD45RA+ positively selected. The sequence derives from a man aged 18 to 29 in good health.

This chain's CDR3 is CASSPASKEKLFF. DNA of the CDR3: TGCGCCAGCAGCCCGGCAAGCAAGGAAAAACTGTTTTTT. The chain uses TRBV5-1 and TRBJ1-4, with D unclear. Trimming stripped 4 bases from V and 8 bases from J, with 12 bases between. In germline, CDR1 is SGHRS, CDR2 YFSETQ. The CDR3 consists of 13 residues.